Sequencing of this T cell receptor beta chain was carried out in a study of Ad26.COV2.S vaccination and SARS-CoV-2 variants. Overall study results and limits: Analyses that measured TCR breadth and depth may have underestimated total T cell responses. Placebo and vaccine recipients had non-spike TCR breadth that was similar.

The treatment is: some 19 received Ad26.COV2.S at low or high dose, single or two shots; about five received placebo; per-sample allocation not given. All samples were drawn on day 63, counting from the first vaccine or placebo injection. Details on this clone: The target antigen is unknown.

Only in-frame clones appear in the TCRdb table, and some are missing; sequencing was by immunoSEQ multiplex PCR. The sample holds about 680,000 clones, 89% seen once. This CDR3 has 15 amino acids. The germline V gene encodes CDR1 GTSNPN and CDR2 SVGIG (reference sequence). J was trimmed by 1 base and V by 4 bases; bases with no gene match: 9. The rearrangement uses TRBV30 and TRBJ2-7, with 8 bases matching TRBD1. This material consisted of peripheral blood, taken in a trial of Ad26.COV2.S vaccine versus placebo. This TCR was sampled from a person aged 18-60 years who received the Ad26.COV2.S COVID-19 vaccine or a placebo. CDR3 residues: CAWIDPWTGSYEQYF. Written as DNA, the CDR3 is TGTGCCTGGATTGACCCGTGGACAGGGTCCTACGAGCAGTACTTC.